This T cell receptor beta chain was identified during a study of lymphopenia after photon versus proton radiotherapy. This CDR3 has 18 amino acids. Trimming left V 2 bases short and J 8 bases short, with 24 bases between. From germline, CDR1 is SEHNR and CDR2 FQNEAQ (reference sequence). Remarks on this clone: Its antigen is as yet unknown.

Repertoires were generated with immunoSEQ multiplex PCR, while TCRdb's copy carries only in-frame clones and drops some. The sample has 150,000 or so clones; approximately 86% are singletons. Whole-study findings and limits: Survival link was tested only in deceased patients; proton benefit remains a possibility.

The specimen was peripheral blood, collected from a patient treated with photon-based radiotherapy. The chain recombines TRBV7-9 with TRBJ2-2; D possibly uses TRBD1 or TRBD2 (5 bases each). The receptor was isolated from a man in his forties or fifties with gastric cancer. The CDR3 here is CASSLSLIGTATTGELFF. Written as DNA, the CDR3 is TGTGCCAGCAGCTTATCGTTAATTGGGACGGCGACGACTGGGGAGCTGTTTTTT. Using reference TRBV7-9 and TRBJ2-2 for the parts outside the CDR3, the full variable domain is DTGVSQNPRHKITKRGQNVTFRCDPISEHNRLYWYRQTLGQGPEFLTYFQNEAQLEKSRLLSDRFSAERPKGSFSTLEIQRTEQGDSAMYLCASSLSLIGTATTGELFFGEGSRLTVL.